This TCR beta chain emerged from a study of post-analysis software for immune sequencing data. The wider study: As for disease course, relapsing-remitting, secondary progressive and progressive-relapsing multiple sclerosis were all included.

Unique molecular identifiers were carried by the TCR beta cDNA libraries. Between about 0.95 and 11 million T cells gave rise to some 450,000 cDNA molecules. Each CDR3 protein is one row after TCRdb ran MiXCR on the PCR reads. The sample yields hundreds of thousands of distinct CDR3 sequences, roughly 30% seen once. Regarding the study as a whole: Samples made in the same batch grouped tightly together by F measure. Normalized Chao1 diversity was significantly reduced in patients versus controls. Roughly 5 TRBV segments, TRBV5-6, TRBV5-1 and TRBV20-1 among them, were found more frequent in patients than controls.

To note about this clonotype: Its specificity is unknown.

V lost 1 base to trimming and J lost 2 bases; unmatched junction nucleotides: 3. The germline V gene has CDR1 MNHEY and CDR2 SVGEGT. This CDR3 contains 16 residues. This receptor was identified in a girl aged 5-17 years with multiple sclerosis. This chain connects TRBV6-2 or TRBV6-3 to TRBJ2-3; 10 bases are a match to TRBD2. The sample taken for sequencing was blood. The CDR3 region is CASSYFSGRNTDTQYF. CDR3 nucleotides: TGTGCCAGCAGTTACTTTAGCGGGAGGAACACAGATACGCAGTATTTT.